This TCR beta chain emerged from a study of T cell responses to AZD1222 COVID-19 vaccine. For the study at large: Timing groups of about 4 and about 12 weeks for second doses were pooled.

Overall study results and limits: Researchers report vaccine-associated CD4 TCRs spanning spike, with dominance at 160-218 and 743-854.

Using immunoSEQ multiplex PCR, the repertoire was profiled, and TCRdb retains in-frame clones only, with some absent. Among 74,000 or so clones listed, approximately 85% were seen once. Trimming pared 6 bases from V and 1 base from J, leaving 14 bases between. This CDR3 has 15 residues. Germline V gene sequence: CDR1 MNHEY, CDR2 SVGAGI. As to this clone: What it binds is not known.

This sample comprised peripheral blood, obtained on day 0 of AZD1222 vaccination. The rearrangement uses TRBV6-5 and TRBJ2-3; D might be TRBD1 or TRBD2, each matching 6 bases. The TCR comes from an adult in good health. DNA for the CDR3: TGTGCCAGCAGGCAACCTGGGGGGCGCACAGATACGCAGTATTTT. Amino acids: CASRQPGGRTDTQYF.